These 23 T cell receptor beta chains were all obtained from the same sample, sequenced in a study of persistence of HIV-infected CD4 T cells. Stimulation used 7.5 to 10 ug/mL lysate from CMV-infected fibroblasts. Sorted nonresponding memory CD4+ T cells were CD40L-negative, CD69-negative, CD45RO-high. The immunoSEQ assay was version 4, run in survey mode. Sequenced by immunoSEQ multiplex PCR; TCRdb stores in-frame clones only, minus some. The sample has roughly 34,000 clones, around 82% seen once. Their cognate antigens are unknown. Sequenced here: CD4+ T cells sorted from PBMCs after roughly 18-hour stimulation, sampled from a patient who received antiretroviral therapy. All receptors derive from an adult man with HIV who was CMV-seropositive.

The CDR3 sequence: CSASIGDQPQHF. CDR3 nucleotides: TGCAGTGCTAGTATTGGGGATCAGCCCCAGCATTTT. The chain carries TRBV20-1 and TRBJ1-5; D is uncertain. The CDR3 extends over 12 amino acids. The ends were cut back, 3 bases at V and 5 bases at J, with 8 bases in the middle. The germline CDR1 and CDR2 sequences are DFQATT and SNEGSKA (reference sequence).

The V and J genes are TRBV5-5 and TRBJ1-1; the D is unclear. The V and J ends lost 4 bases and 0 bases respectively, with 13 bases between them. Germline V gene lookup returns CDR1 SGHKS and CDR2 YYEKEE (reference sequence). The CDR3 covers 15 residues. The CDR3: CASSLRRSMNTEAFF. CDR3 nucleotides: TGTGCCAGCAGCCTGAGACGGAGCATGAACACTGAAGCTTTCTTT.

This clone was counted only a few times. The chain carries TRBV27 and TRBJ2-3, with D possibly being TRBD2 (6 bases). The CDR3 is 16 amino acids. Germline CDR1 is MNHEY and CDR2 is SMNVEV (reference sequence). Between the trimmed V and J ends, which lost 2 bases and 1 base, there was a span of 13 bases. The CDR3 coding sequence is TGTGCCAGCAGTTTACGGGGGAAGCGAGGCACAGATACGCAGTATTTT. Its protein product is CASSLRGKRGTDTQYF.

The chain employs TRBV12-3 or TRBV12-4 and TRBJ2-7; weak D call: TRBD2 (5 bases). This CDR3 has 13 residues. Trimming removed 3 bases from V and 4 bases from J, with 10 bases in between. The CDR3 region is CASSLEVRYEQYF. CDR3 sequence (DNA): TGTGCCAGCAGTTTGGAGGTTAGGTACGAGCAGTACTTC.

The rearrangement links TRBV4-2 to TRBJ1-6, with D unclear. V was cut by 1 base and J by 7 bases, with 14 bases left in between. Germline V gene data show CDR1 as LGHNA and CDR2 as YNFKEQ. The CDR3 spans 16 residues. The CDR3 sequence: CASSQGGNVPNSPLHF. The CDR3 DNA is TGTGCCAGCAGCCAAGGGGGTAACGTTCCGAATTCACCCCTCCACTTT.

The rearrangement uses TRBV4-1 and TRBJ1-4; perhaps TRBD1 as D (5 bases). The CDR3 spans 14 residues. CDR1 MGHRA and CDR2 YSYEKL come from the germline V gene. Between the trimmed V and J ends, which lost 7 bases and 5 bases, there was a span of 14 bases. The CDR3 DNA follows: TGCGCCAGCACGAGGCGGGCAGGGAATGAAAAACTGTTTTTT. It codes for CASTRRAGNEKLFF.

This clone came up a few times. This chain connects TRBV3-1 (or the pseudogene TRBV3-2) to TRBJ1-5; D is undetermined. The V end lost 4 bases, the J end lost 4 bases, and 29 bases lay between the germline ends. The length of the CDR3 is 20 residues. The V gene's germline CDR1 is LGHDT and CDR2 YNNKEL (reference sequence). For the CDR3, the DNA is TGTGCCAGCAGCCGACATTCAATTCGACGGTCCGAGGCACCAAATCAGCCCCAGCATTTT. Protein: CASSRHSIRRSEAPNQPQHF.

The chain links TRBV13 to TRBJ2-7; the match to TRBD1 covers 7 bases. The CDR3 loop spans 14 amino acids. Looked up from germline, CDR1 is PRHDT and CDR2 is FYEKMQ (reference sequence). With V trimmed by 3 bases and J by 4 bases, 6 bases remained unmatched. The CDR3 sequence is CASSFGDRDYEQYF. Here the CDR3 DNA reads TGTGCCAGCAGCTTTGGGGACAGAGATTACGAGCAGTACTTC.

This chain joins TRBV7-2 and TRBJ1-1; no reliable D call. Germline loops: CDR1 SGHTA, CDR2 FQGNSA. With 0 bases removed from V and 0 bases from J, the gap between germline ends came to 11 bases. This CDR3 spans 16 amino acids. The DNA for the CDR3 is TGTGCCAGCAGCTTAGCGAGTCGGCGTATGAACACTGAAGCTTTCTTT. It is translated as CASSLASRRMNTEAFF.

CDR3 sequence reads: CASSDRTGSHEQYF. CDR3 sequence (DNA): TGCGCCAGCAGTGATAGGACAGGGTCCCACGAGCAGTACTTC. The gene calls are TRBV10-2 and TRBJ2-7; 8 nucleotides align to TRBD1. V was pared by 3 bases and J by 5 bases, with 6 bases of the junction left unmatched. From germline, CDR1 is WSHSY and CDR2 SAAADI. The CDR3 is made up of 14 amino acids.

The chain combines TRBV10-3 with TRBJ1-1; a possible D gene is TRBD1 (6 bases). CDR1 and CDR2 from the germline V gene are ENHRY and SYGVKD. The CDR3 has 16 residues. Trimming removed 6 bases from V and 5 bases from J, with 22 bases in between. CDR3 in DNA: TGTGCCATCAGGAACCTGATAAGGGGGAAATTGACTGAAGCTTTCTTT. Amino acids: CAIRNLIRGKLTEAFF.

The J gene is TRBJ2-1, the V gene TRBV29-1, with 11 bases fitting TRBD2. Trimming at V came to 6 bases and at J to 11 bases, leaving 9 bases not matched to a gene. CDR1 is SQVTM, CDR2 ANQGSEA, per germline. The CDR3 has 13 residues. The CDR3 loop is CSVASGGLLQQFF. The CDR3 region has the DNA TGCAGCGTAGCTAGCGGGGGGCTCTTGCAGCAGTTCTTC.

This clone was recorded once. The J gene is TRBJ2-1, the V gene TRBV7-9; D is unclear. The CDR3 has 12 amino acids. Per germline, CDR1 SEHNR and CDR2 FQNEAQ (reference sequence). V was clipped by 5 bases and J by 12 bases, with 14 bases between them. CDR3 protein: CASSLNSIRQFF. CDR3 in DNA: TGTGCCAGCAGCCTGAATAGCATTCGGCAGTTCTTC. The whole variable domain, filled in from reference TRBV7-9 and TRBJ2-1, reads DTGVSQNPRHKITKRGQNVTFRCDPISEHNRLYWYRQTLGQGPEFLTYFQNEAQLEKSRLLSDRFSAERPKGSFSTLEIQRTEQGDSAMYLCASSLNSIRQFFGPGTRLTVL.

This clone was counted a single time. The chain is built from TRBV19 and TRBJ1-2; weak D call: TRBD1 (5 bases). The CDR3 sequence is 14 residues long. The V end was cut by 3 bases, the J end by 4 bases, with 12 bases between. Germline V gives CDR1 LNHDA, CDR2 SQIVND (reference sequence). The CDR3 is CASSIRGSLYGYTF. For the CDR3, the DNA is TGTGCCAGTAGTATCCGGGGCAGCCTCTATGGCTACACCTTC.

This rearrangement joins TRBV7-8 to TRBJ2-7; D may be TRBD1 (6 bases). The CDR3 is made up of 15 amino acids. From germline, CDR1 is SGHVS and CDR2 FQNEAQ. The V end was cut by 2 bases, the J end by 6 bases, with 17 bases between. CDR3 sequence (DNA): TGTGCCAGCAGCTTATACTGGACCCGGGACATCGAGCAGTACTTC. Translating gives CASSLYWTRDIEQYF. The full variable domain, completed using reference TRBV7-8 and TRBJ2-7, is GAGVSQSPRYKVAKRGQDVALRCDPISGHVSLFWYQQALGQGPEFLTYFQNEAQLDKSGLPSDRFFAERPEGSVSTLKIQRTQQEDSAVYLCASSLYWTRDIEQYFGPGTRLTVT.

CDR3 sequence (DNA): TGTGCCAGCAGCTTGCCTTCCGGTTATGGCTACACCTTC. Protein sequence: CASSLPSGYGYTF. The J gene is TRBJ1-2, the V gene TRBV5-4; D gene uncertain. This CDR3 region has 13 residues. From germline, CDR1 is SGHNT and CDR2 YYREEE (reference sequence). Trimming left V 1 base short and J 5 bases short, with 9 bases between. Full variable domain (outside the CDR3, taken from reference TRBV5-4 and TRBJ1-2): ETGVTQSPTHLIKTRGQQVTLRCSSQSGHNTVSWYQQALGQGPQFIFQYYREEENGRGNFPPRFSGLQFPNYSSELNVNALELDDSALYLCASSLPSGYGYTFGSGTRLTVV.

This chain links TRBV9 with TRBJ1-1; 11 nucleotides align to TRBD1. V shed 3 bases and J 3 bases; nucleotides not matched to a gene: 7. There are 16 residues in the CDR3. Per germline, CDR1 SGDLS and CDR2 YYNGEE. CDR3 nucleotide sequence: TGTGCCAGCAGCGCAGGACAGGGGGCGTGGGACACTGAAGCTTTCTTT. It encodes CASSAGQGAWDTEAFF. Drawing the rest from reference TRBV9 and TRBJ1-1, the complete variable domain is DSGVTQTPKHLITATGQRVTLRCSPRSGDLSVYWYQQSLDQGLQFLIQYYNGEERAKGNILERFSAQQFPDLHSELNLSSLELGDSALYFCASSAGQGAWDTEAFFGQGTRLTVV.

This chain joins TRBV27 and TRBJ1-6; weak D call: TRBD1 (5 bases). Trimming stripped 9 bases from V and 7 bases from J, with 16 bases between. Germline loops: CDR1 MNHEY, CDR2 SMNVEV (reference sequence). This CDR3 spans 14 amino acids. The CDR3 here is CASRWDWDNSPLHF. The CDR3 bases are TGTGCCAGTCGGTGGGACTGGGACAATTCACCCCTCCACTTT.

This clone was counted once. The rearrangement joins TRBV27 to TRBJ1-6; D is undetermined. V was cut by 2 bases and J by 0 bases, with 8 bases left in between. CDR1 and CDR2 from the germline V gene are MNHEY and SMNVEV (reference sequence). This CDR3 region has 16 residues. CDR3: CASSLEFGSYNSPLHF. In DNA form, the CDR3 reads TGTGCCAGCAGTTTAGAATTCGGCTCCTATAATTCACCCCTCCACTTT.

The rearrangement links TRBV3-1 (or the pseudogene TRBV3-2) to TRBJ1-2; 7 bases are shared with TRBD1. This CDR3 spans 13 amino acids. Unmatched junction bases numbered 7, after V lost 4 bases and J lost 8 bases. Germline CDR1 LGHDT, CDR2 YNNKEL (reference sequence). Written as DNA, the CDR3 is TGTGCCAGCAGCCGCGAGGGGGCTGGAGGCTACACCTTC. Translating it yields CASSREGAGGYTF.

The chain uses TRBV7-3 and TRBJ2-3, with a tentative D call TRBD1 (5 bases). Germline V gene lookup returns CDR1 SGHTA and CDR2 FQGTGA. The CDR3 runs to 14 residues. Trimming removed 5 bases from V and 0 bases from J, with 9 bases in between. The CDR3 loop is CASSATVSTDTQYF. CDR3 DNA: TGTGCCAGCAGCGCGACAGTTAGCACAGATACGCAGTATTTT.

This clone was observed once. The chain recombines TRBV11-3 with TRBJ1-1; D call uncertain. CDR3 length equals 12 residues. V was cut by 4 bases and J by 5 bases, with 8 bases left in between. The germline CDR1 and CDR2 sequences are SGHNT and YENEEA. CDR3 coding DNA: TGTGCCAGCAGCTCCGGCAGGACTGAAGCTTTCTTT. It is translated as CASSSGRTEAFF.

The V gene is TRBV28, the J gene TRBJ2-1, with D possibly matching TRBD2 (6 bases). Germline lookup yields CDR1 MDHEN and CDR2 SYDVKM. The CDR3 extends over 13 amino acids. V was clipped by 2 bases and J by 8 bases, with 10 bases between them. Written as DNA, the CDR3 is TGTGCCAGCAGTTTAGGAGGGGCGGATGAGCAGTTCTTC. Its translation is CASSLGGADEQFF.